This entry lists 18 T cell receptor beta chains sequenced from one sample in a study of blood T cells in healthy people across ages. Sample-barcoded 5' priming and a J-beta primer mix drove a second PCR of about 7 to 11 cycles. TCRdb re-analysed the 5' RACE reads in MiXCR, keeping a single row per CDR3 protein. The top ten clones hold around a quarter of a sample with about 830,000 distinct CDR3 sequences, about 62% of them seen once. Sequenced: blood. Receptor source: a man between 25 and 39 years old in good health.

This clonotype turned up a few times. The rearrangement uses TRBV20-1 and TRBJ2-1, with 7 positions matching TRBD1. The CDR3 loop spans 12 amino acids. Trimming removed 2 bases from V and 9 bases from J; junction bases left unmatched: 4. CDR1 DFQATT and CDR2 SNEGSKA come from the germline V gene (reference sequence). The DNA for the CDR3 is TGCAGTGCTAGAAAACAGGGGCTTGAGCAGTTCTTC. Protein: CSARKQGLEQFF.

The gene calls are TRBV20-1 and TRBJ1-1, with TRBD1 as a possible D gene (5 bases). Germline assignment: CDR1 DFQATT and CDR2 SNEGSKA (reference sequence). The CDR3 runs to 13 residues. V was cut by 0 bases and J by 5 bases, with 10 bases left in between. This CDR3 reads CSARDAGRTEAFF. The CDR3 DNA follows: TGCAGTGCTAGAGATGCAGGGAGAACTGAAGCTTTCTTT.

The chain combines TRBV19 with TRBJ2-7; weak D call: TRBD2 (6 bases). CDR3 length: 13 residues. V lost 1 base to trimming and J lost 5 bases, with 9 bases between them. Germline-derived CDR1 and CDR2 are LNHDA and SQIVND (reference sequence). In DNA, the CDR3 is TGTGCCAGTAGTATAGGAGGAGGGGACGAGCAGTACTTC. Translation gives CASSIGGGDEQYF.

The chain links TRBV29-1 to TRBJ1-3; D ambiguous. V lost 5 bases, J lost 1 base, and 12 bases lay in between. The CDR3 covers 14 residues. Germline values: CDR1 SQVTM, CDR2 ANQGSEA. Here the CDR3 DNA reads TGCAGCGTTACCTCCAGAGATTCTGGAAACACCATATATTTT. This codes for CSVTSRDSGNTIYF. The full variable domain, with the rest looked up from reference TRBV29-1 and TRBJ1-3, is SAVISQKPSRDICQRGTSLTIQCQVDSQVTMMFWYRQQPGQSLTLIATANQGSEATYESGFVIDKFPISRPNLTFSTLTVSNMSPEDSSIYLCSVTSRDSGNTIYFGEGSWLTVV.

The genes are TRBV4-3 and TRBJ2-3, with 7 bases matching TRBD1. This CDR3 is built from 18 residues. Germline assignment: CDR1 LGHNA and CDR2 YSLEER. V was clipped by 0 bases and J by 1 base; unmatched bases: 10. The CDR3 DNA sequence: TGCGCCAGCAGCCAAGAAAGGATAGGGGGCCCCGGCACAGATACGCAGTATTTT. Amino acid sequence: CASSQERIGGPGTDTQYF.

The rearrangement uses TRBV12-3 or TRBV12-4 and TRBJ2-5; 8 bases fit TRBD1. The CDR3 spans 15 residues. The J segment lost 4 bases and the V segment lost 0 bases, leaving 4 bases of the junction unmatched. In DNA, the CDR3 is TGTGCCAGCAGTTTAGCCGCCAGGGGGCGAGAGACCCAGTACTTC. As protein: CASSLAARGRETQYF.

This clonotype was picked up one time. V and J are TRBV7-2 and TRBJ2-5; the match to TRBD2 covers 9 bases. Germline V gene lookup returns CDR1 SGHTA and CDR2 FQGNSA. The CDR3 runs to 15 residues. The V segment lost 1 base and the J segment 11 bases; nucleotides outside the gene matches: 11. The CDR3 nucleotides are TGTGCCAGCAGCTTAGTTGCGGGGGGGAGCGATGAGCAGTACTTC. Its protein is CASSLVAGGSDEQYF.

The genes are TRBV9 and TRBJ2-1, with D perhaps TRBD1 (6 bases). The assigned J gene may be wrong: the sequence end matches TRBJ2-7 better. Germline lookup yields CDR1 SGDLS and CDR2 YYNGEE. The CDR3 runs to 15 residues. The CDR3 is CASSVGTVGAYEQYF. The CDR3 DNA sequence: TGTGCCAGCAGCGTAGGGACAGTCGGAGCCTACGAGCAGTACTTC.

In this sample, this clonotype turned up a few times. This chain joins TRBV10-3 and TRBJ2-5, with D hard to call. The length of the CDR3 is 13 residues. Germline lookup yields CDR1 ENHRY and CDR2 SYGVKD. V dropped 3 bases and J dropped 3 bases, with 8 bases sitting between them. DNA of the CDR3: TGTGCCATCAGTGAAGACAATGAAGAGACCCAGTACTTC. Its translation is CAISEDNEETQYF.

This chain uses TRBV9 with TRBJ1-6, with TRBD1 as a possible D gene (6 bases). The germline CDR1 and CDR2 sequences are SGDLS and YYNGEE. This CDR3 spans 15 amino acids. V was shortened by 4 bases and J by 2 bases, with 10 bases between the two germline ends. CDR3 loop: CASSLDRTYNSPLHF. DNA for the CDR3: TGTGCCAGCAGCCTCGACAGGACCTATAATTCACCCCTCCACTTT.

In its sample, this clonotype was seen once. The CDR3 protein is CASSSVRDRAKEKLFF. In DNA, the CDR3 is TGTGCCAGCAGCTCTGTACGGGACAGGGCGAAGGAAAAACTGTTTTTT. This chain joins TRBV7-2 and TRBJ1-4, with 9 bases matching TRBD1. Germline-derived CDR1 and CDR2 are SGHTA and FQGNSA. J gave up 8 bases and V 4 bases, and 11 bases lay outside the gene matches. The CDR3 contains 16 residues.

This clonotype was counted a few times. This rearrangement joins TRBV6-6 to TRBJ2-7, with unresolved D. Germline CDR1 MNHNY, CDR2 SVGAGI (reference sequence). The CDR3 consists of 11 residues. The germline V and J ends were trimmed by 6 bases and 5 bases, with 8 bases remaining between them. CDR3 in DNA: TGTGCCAGCAGGGGCCGGGACGAGCAGTACTTC. Protein product: CASRGRDEQYF.

This rearrangement joins TRBV6-2 or TRBV6-3 to TRBJ1-2, with D maybe TRBD1 (6 bases). Germline CDR1 is MNHEY and CDR2 is SVGEGT. Trimming took off 6 bases at V and 8 bases at J, with 22 bases between the two ends. The CDR3 consists of 15 residues. The CDR3 is CASRANRDIAKGYTF. For the CDR3, the DNA is TGTGCCAGCAGGGCAAACCGGGACATCGCTAAGGGCTACACCTTC.

This clonotype has a single count. The chain uses TRBV6-2 or TRBV6-3 and TRBJ2-1, with TRBD1 identical over 8 bases. This CDR3 has 13 amino acids. Trimming took 8 bases from V and 7 from J; bases not matched to a gene: 7. The germline gives CDR1 MNHEY, CDR2 SVGEGT. Here the CDR3 DNA reads TGTGCCAGCGGGGACAGGAGTTGGAATGAGCAGTTCTTC. Its protein product is CASGDRSWNEQFF.

V gene TRBV27 combines with J gene TRBJ2-3, with D unclear. Germline V gives CDR1 MNHEY, CDR2 SMNVEV (reference sequence). The CDR3 spans 15 residues. The ends were cut back, 2 bases at V and 2 bases at J, with 11 bases in the middle. The CDR3 here is CASSLSQPITDTQYF. The CDR3 DNA is TGTGCCAGCAGTTTAAGCCAGCCCATCACAGATACGCAGTATTTT.

The V and J genes are TRBV2 and TRBJ2-2; possible D gene TRBD1, 6 bases. Trimming removed 4 bases at V and 7 bases at J, with 10 bases between. CDR3 size: 13 residues. CDR1 and CDR2 from the germline V gene are SNHLY and FYNNEI. DNA of the CDR3: TGTGCCAGCAGTGTTCAGGGACACGGGGAGCTGTTTTTT. Its protein is CASSVQGHGELFF.

V gene TRBV12-3 or TRBV12-4 combines with J gene TRBJ2-5; no firm D call. The CDR3 spans 13 residues. Trimming shortened V by 2 bases and J by 5 bases, and 9 bases separated the two germline ends. The CDR3 DNA reads as TGTGCCAGCAGTTTACCCCGCGAGGAGACCCAGTACTTC. This encodes CASSLPREETQYF.

As regards this clonotype: The junction departs from the called germline gene at one end, perhaps through a read error. This chain uses TRBV28 with TRBJ2-1; D tentatively reads TRBD1 or TRBD2 (7 bases each). Germline assignment: CDR1 MDHEN and CDR2 SYDVKM. The CDR3 contains 16 residues. CDR3 protein: CASSLGQGGAYDEQFF. The CDR3, as DNA: TGTGCCAGCAGTTTAGGTCAGGGGGGGGCCTACGATGAGCAGTTCTTC.